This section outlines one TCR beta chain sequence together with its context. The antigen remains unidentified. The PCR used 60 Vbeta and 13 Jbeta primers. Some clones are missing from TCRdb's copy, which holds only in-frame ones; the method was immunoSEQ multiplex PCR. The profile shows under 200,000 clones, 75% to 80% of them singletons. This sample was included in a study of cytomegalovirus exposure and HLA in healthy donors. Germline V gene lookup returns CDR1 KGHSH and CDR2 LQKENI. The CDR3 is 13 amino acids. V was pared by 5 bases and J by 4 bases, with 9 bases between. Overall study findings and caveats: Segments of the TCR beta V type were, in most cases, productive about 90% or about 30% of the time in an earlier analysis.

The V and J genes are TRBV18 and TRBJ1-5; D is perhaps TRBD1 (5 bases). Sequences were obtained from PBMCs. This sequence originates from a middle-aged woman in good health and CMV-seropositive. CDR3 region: CASSTGENQPQHF. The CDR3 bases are TGTGCCAGCTCAACGGGGGAGAATCAGCCCCAGCATTTT.